Below, 25 T cell receptor beta chains from the same sample are listed, as sequenced in a study of blood T cell repertoires in COVID-19. This table comes from immunoSEQ multiplex PCR, and its TCRdb copy is limited to in-frame clones, with some not included. The sample holds 300,000 or so clones; 75% to 90% are singletons and the top ten take 3.7%. Sequencing input: peripheral blood. The source of these receptors is a woman aged 40-49 years with acute or convalescent COVID-19.

The chain recombines TRBV5-6 with TRBJ2-1; perhaps TRBD2 as D (6 bases). The germline gives CDR1 SGHDT, CDR2 YYEEEE. This CDR3 has 12 residues. Between the trimmed V and J ends, which lost 4 bases and 6 bases, there was a span of 8 bases. CDR3 residues: CASSTSPNEQFF. The CDR3 DNA follows: TGTGCCAGCAGCACTAGCCCCAATGAGCAGTTCTTC.

V gene TRBV6-1 combines with J gene TRBJ2-2, with D hard to call. This CDR3 is built from 13 residues. The germline CDR1 and CDR2 sequences are MNHNS and SASEGT. V shed 2 bases and J shed 4 bases, with 5 bases lying between them. CDR3 bases: TGTGCCAGCAGTGAAAGGAGCACCGGGGAGCTGTTTTTT. It is translated as CASSERSTGELFF.

The chain carries TRBV7-9 and TRBJ1-3, with D perhaps matching TRBD1 (6 bases). CDR3 length: 16 residues. Germline V gene sequence: CDR1 SEHNR, CDR2 FQNEAQ (reference sequence). The V end lost 2 bases, the J end lost 0 bases, and 11 bases lay between the germline ends. The CDR3 spells CASSLLRGGSGNTIYF. The CDR3 region has the DNA TGTGCCAGCAGCTTATTGAGGGGGGGCTCTGGAAACACCATATATTTT.

The sample holds one count of this clone. CDR3 loop: CASSEIPRADTQYF. CDR3 bases: TGTGCCAGCAGTGAGATCCCCCGCGCAGATACGCAGTATTTT. This chain joins TRBV2 and TRBJ2-3; D is unclear. The CDR3 consists of 14 residues. V lost 3 bases and J 4 bases, leaving 11 bases between the germline ends. CDR1 is SNHLY and CDR2 is FYNNEI in the germline V gene.

For this clone: The sample carries other DNA sequences with the same CDR3. CDR3 in DNA: TGCAGTGCTGAACAGGGGAACGAGCAGTACGTC. Translation: CSAEQGNEQYV. The chain carries TRBV20-1 and TRBJ2-7; the match to TRBD1 covers 7 bases. This CDR3 is built from 11 residues. Germline V CDR1 and CDR2: DFQATT, SNEGSKA (reference sequence). V trimming: 5 bases; J trimming: 5 bases; junction bases outside the gene matches: 3.

Comment on this clone: An end of the junction does not agree with germline; a read error may underlie this. The chain is built from TRBV7-6 and TRBJ1-2; D not resolved. The CDR3 has 13 amino acids. The germline CDR1 and CDR2 sequences are SGHVS and FNYEAQ. The CDR3 region has the DNA TGTGCCAGCAGCTTAGAGTGGCTTGCGGATACCATCTTC. This translates into CASSLEWLADTIF.

The CDR3 here is CASSQALAGLADEQFF. The CDR3 DNA reads TGTGCCAGCAGCCAAGCTCTAGCGGGTTTAGCGGATGAGCAGTTCTTC. The chain carries TRBV4-2 and TRBJ2-1, with 8 positions matching TRBD2. Germline CDR1 reads LGHNA; CDR2 reads YNFKEQ. Germline trimming cut 1 base from V and 8 bases from J; bases unmatched to any gene: 10. The CDR3 has 16 amino acids.

This chain links TRBV30 with TRBJ1-4; 7 positions agree with TRBD1. Germline V gene sequence: CDR1 GTSNPN, CDR2 SVGIG (reference sequence). J gave up 8 bases and V 1 base, and 4 bases lay outside the gene matches. The length of the CDR3 is 13 residues. The CDR3 bases are TGTGCCTGGAGTGCCGGGACAGTAGAAAAACTGTTTTTT. This translates into CAWSAGTVEKLFF.

The chain carries TRBV5-6 and TRBJ2-5, with D perhaps matching TRBD1 (6 bases). This CDR3 has 14 residues. From germline, CDR1 is SGHDT and CDR2 YYEEEE. V lost 4 bases and J lost 2, with 12 bases in between. CDR3 region: CASSKQGLQETQYF. The CDR3 DNA reads as TGTGCCAGCAGCAAACAGGGTTTACAAGAGACCCAGTACTTC.

V is TRBV6-5 and J is TRBJ1-6; possible D gene TRBD1, 5 bases. The CDR3 runs to 15 residues. Trimming left V 0 bases short and J 8 bases short, with 11 bases between. The germline CDR1 and CDR2 sequences are MNHEY and SVGAGI. CDR3 loop: CASSYSAGGDSPLHF. The CDR3 region has the DNA TGTGCCAGCAGTTACTCAGCGGGGGGGGATTCACCCCTCCACTTT.

The chain carries TRBV2 and TRBJ2-4, with D unclear. This CDR3 is built from 15 residues. Per germline, CDR1 SNHLY and CDR2 FYNNEI. V gave up 4 bases and J gave up 0 bases, with 10 bases separating them. The CDR3 region is CASSGAGTAKNIQYF. The CDR3 bases are TGTGCCAGCAGTGGTGCAGGTACAGCCAAAAACATTCAGTACTTC.

The chain combines TRBV12-5 with TRBJ1-4; weak D call: TRBD1 (6 bases). The germline gives CDR1 LGHNT, CDR2 FRNRAP. V was shortened by 4 bases and J by 0 bases, with 9 bases between the two germline ends. This CDR3 contains 15 residues. CDR3 residues: CASGSGGTTNEKLFF. The CDR3 nucleotides are TGTGCTAGTGGTTCGGGGGGCACAACTAATGAAAAACTGTTTTTT.

The genes are TRBV19 and TRBJ1-5; D may be TRBD1 (5 bases). V was cut by 3 bases and J by 0 bases, with 21 bases left in between. Germline CDR1 and CDR2: LNHDA and SQIVND (reference sequence). CDR3 length: 19 residues. CDR3 bases: TGTGCCAGTAGTATCGGGGGTGGCAGGAGAAAATATAGCAATCAGCCCCAGCATTTT. Translation: CASSIGGGRRKYSNQPQHF.

The V and J genes are TRBV23-1 and TRBJ1-5; possible D gene TRBD1, 5 bases. TRBV23-1 is recorded as an ORF, its role being uncertain. The germline V and J ends were trimmed by 7 bases and 2 bases, with 12 bases remaining between them. CDR3 length: 14 residues. As DNA, the CDR3 is TGCGCCAGCACCCTACAGGTTCGCAATCAGCCCCAGCATTTT. Its translation is CASTLQVRNQPQHF.

This chain joins TRBV19 and TRBJ2-3, with TRBD1 identical over 9 bases. This CDR3 has 15 amino acids. Germline-derived CDR1 and CDR2 are LNHDA and SQIVND (reference sequence). After removal of 4 bases from V and 4 bases from J, the junction contained 6 bases not matched to a gene. The CDR3 DNA reads as TGTGCCAGTAGTACACAGGGGGCGCCTTCAGATACGCAGTATTTT. It is translated as CASSTQGAPSDTQYF.

DNA of the CDR3: TGTGCCAGTAGCAATCCGGGACAGGGGGCAAGGGATGGCTACACCTTC. Its translation: CASSNPGQGARDGYTF. The chain uses TRBV19 and TRBJ1-2, with 12 nucleotides matching TRBD1. Trimming took 6 bases from V and 6 from J; bases not matched to a gene: 11. This CDR3 contains 16 residues. CDR1 is LNHDA and CDR2 is SQIVND in the germline V gene (reference sequence).

V and J are TRBV24-1 and TRBJ1-3; 10 bases map to TRBD1. The CDR3 runs 16 residues. Trimming took 2 bases from V and 3 from J; bases not matched to a gene: 3. Germline CDR1 is KGHDR and CDR2 is SFDVKD. The CDR3 DNA reads TGTGCCACCAGTGATTCGACAGGGGGCCTTGGAAACACCATATATTTT. It translates to CATSDSTGGLGNTIYF.

The chain has TRBV5-1 and TRBJ2-3, with D perhaps TRBD1 (6 bases). Germline values: CDR1 SGHRS, CDR2 YFSETQ. The V end was cut by 4 bases, the J end by 9 bases, with 21 bases between. The CDR3 covers 15 residues. CDR3 amino acids: CASSQGPSSSGTQYF. DNA of the CDR3: TGCGCCAGCAGCCAGGGGCCGTCAAGCAGTGGGACGCAGTATTTT.

This clone was detected only a few times. The V and J genes are TRBV29-1 and TRBJ1-5, with TRBD1 matching 7 bases. Germline V gene data show CDR1 as SQVTM and CDR2 as ANQGSEA. The CDR3 length is 14 residues. J lost 4 bases, V lost 6 bases, and 9 bases had no gene match. The CDR3, as DNA: TGCAGCGTCGCCGAGGGACAGCAAAATCAGCCCCAGCATTTT. The encoded protein is CSVAEGQQNQPQHF.

The gene calls are TRBV3-1 (or the pseudogene TRBV3-2) and TRBJ2-2, with 8 bases identical to TRBD1. The CDR3 runs to 16 residues. Trimming removed 2 bases from V and 5 bases from J; junction bases left unmatched: 7. Germline CDR1 LGHDT, CDR2 YNNKEL (reference sequence). The CDR3 loop reads CASSQPRGQGTGELFF. For the CDR3, the DNA is TGTGCCAGCAGCCAACCCAGGGGGCAGGGAACCGGGGAGCTGTTTTTT.

The chain uses TRBV5-1 and TRBJ1-2; D perhaps matches TRBD1 (5 bases). Germline V gene sequence: CDR1 SGHRS, CDR2 YFSETQ. The CDR3 is 13 residues long. V lost 4 bases and J lost 2, with 9 bases in between. As DNA, the CDR3 is TGCGCCAGCAGCCGGGGGACCAACTATGGCTACACCTTC. As protein: CASSRGTNYGYTF.

The rearrangement uses TRBV6-4 and TRBJ1-1; no clear D gene. V lost 2 bases, J lost 6 bases, and 13 bases lay in between. The length of the CDR3 is 14 residues. Germline CDR1 and CDR2: MRHNA and SNTAGT. CDR3 bases: TGTGCCAGCAGTGACAAGAGGGTTCGAGCTGAAGCTTTCTTT. Translating it yields CASSDKRVRAEAFF.

The V and J genes are TRBV4-2 and TRBJ2-5; perhaps TRBD1 as D (6 bases). The CDR3 contains 15 residues. CDR1 is LGHNA and CDR2 is YNFKEQ in the germline V gene. Trimming stripped 4 bases from V and 0 bases from J, with 12 bases between. DNA for the CDR3: TGTGCCAGCAGCCCGACCCAGGGGTACCAAGAGACCCAGTACTTC. Its protein is CASSPTQGYQETQYF.

This clone was observed once. This chain uses TRBV9 with TRBJ2-3; 7 nucleotides align to TRBD2. Trimming cost V 2 bases and J 3 bases; bases outside gene matches: 9. Germline lookup yields CDR1 SGDLS and CDR2 YYNGEE. This CDR3 is 16 amino acids long. Here the CDR3 DNA reads TGTGCCAGCAGCGTCGAGCGGGGAAGTATAACAGATACGCAGTATTTT. Translation gives CASSVERGSITDTQYF.

The chain is built from TRBV6-5 and TRBJ2-3; 8 positions agree with TRBD2. CDR1 and CDR2 (germline): MNHEY, SVGAGI. V was clipped by 6 bases and J by 1 base; unmatched bases: 6. The CDR3 contains 15 residues. CDR3 nucleotide sequence: TGTGCCAGCAGGATAGCGGGGACTCGCACAGATACGCAGTATTTT. As protein: CASRIAGTRTDTQYF.